The rows below give T cell receptor beta chains drawn from one sample of a study of shared clonotypes between healthy human individuals. TCRdb's copy holds only in-frame clones and misses some; the assay was immunoSEQ multiplex PCR. The table shows about 95,000 clones, with 65% to 70% occurring only once. The sample taken for sequencing was memory CD8+ T cells sorted from blood. These receptor sequences come from a man aged 30 to 45 in good health. Both conserved end residues are part of each CDR3. A D gene is named only where the DNA matches it firmly. The size of a clone is reported for some rows only, either as once, few or many, or as a class for expanded clones.

clone_size | d_call | j_call | v_call | cdr3_nt | cdr3_aa
- | TRBD2 | TRBJ2-1 | TRBV29-1 | TGCAGCGTTGAAGATAGTAAGGGACTAGCGGTGGGTGAGCAGTTCTTC | CSVEDSKGLAVGEQFF
- | TRBD1 | TRBJ2-7 | TRBV7-8 | TGTGCCAGCAGCGGAGGGACAGGGACAGGTAATTGGGAGCAGTACTTC | CASSGGTGTGNWEQYF
- | TRBD2 | TRBJ2-7 | TRBV10-1 | TGCGCCAGCAGTGTAGGAGCGGGGCCCTACGAGCAGTACTTC | CASSVGAGPYEQYF
- | TRBD1 | TRBJ1-1 | TRBV27 | TGTGCCAGCAGGACCCGACAGGGGCGGGGAGGTGCTGAAGCTTTCTTT | CASRTRQGRGGAEAFF
- | - | TRBJ2-2 | TRBV15 | TGTGCCACCAGCAGAGTCACAGGGAACACCGGGGAGCTGTTTTTT | CATSRVTGNTGELFF
few | - | TRBJ2-7 | TRBV5-1 | TGCGCCAGCAGCTTGGGTAGTAACTCCTACGAGCAGTACTTC | CASSLGSNSYEQYF
- | TRBD1 | TRBJ2-7 | TRBV10-2 | TGCGCCAGCAAAACCGGGACAGACCCGTACGAGCAGTACTTC | CASKTGTDPYEQYF
- | - | TRBJ2-7 | TRBV7-6 | TGTGCCAGCAGCCCATTACTAGCCCCCGAGCAGTACTTC | CASSPLLAPEQYF
- | - | TRBJ2-1 | TRBV6-1 | TGTGCCAGCAGCACTGCGACAGAGTCATACAATGAGCAGTTCTTC | CASSTATESYNEQFF
once | TRBD2 | TRBJ2-1 | TRBV28 | TGTGCCAGCAGTTTATTGGTAATAGCGGGGGTAGGCAATGAGCAGTTCTTC | CASSLLVIAGVGNEQFF
- | TRBD1 | TRBJ2-5 | TRBV7-2 | TGTGCCAGCAGCTTAGTAATTTGGGACAGGCAAGAGACCCAGTACTTC | CASSLVIWDRQETQYF
- | - | TRBJ2-1 | TRBV25-1 | TGTGCCAGCAGTGAGGAGGGCGTTTACAATGAGCAGTTCTTC | CASSEEGVYNEQFF
- | TRBD2 | TRBJ2-1 | TRBV6-1 | TGTGCCAGCAGTGAACGACTAGCGGGAGCCGGGCAGTTCTTC | CASSERLAGAGQFF
once | TRBD1 | TRBJ2-7 | TRBV29-1 | TGCAGCGTTGAAGATAACGACAGGGGATCCTACGAGCAGTACTTC | CSVEDNDRGSYEQYF
- | - | TRBJ2-7 | TRBV28 | TGTGCCAGCAGTTTCATGAGTTCCTACGAGCAGTACTTC | CASSFMSSYEQYF
- | - | TRBJ1-4 | TRBV7-9 | TGTGCCAGCAGCCCGGCAGCACTGATTAATGAAAAACTGTTTTTT | CASSPAALINEKLFF
- | TRBD1 | TRBJ2-7 | TRBV18 | TGTGCCAGCTCACGGGACAGGGCCTCCTACGAGCAGTACTTC | CASSRDRASYEQYF
- | TRBD2 | TRBJ2-1 | TRBV9 | TGTGCCAGCAGCGGGACTAGTCGGGAGCAGTTCTTC | CASSGTSREQFF